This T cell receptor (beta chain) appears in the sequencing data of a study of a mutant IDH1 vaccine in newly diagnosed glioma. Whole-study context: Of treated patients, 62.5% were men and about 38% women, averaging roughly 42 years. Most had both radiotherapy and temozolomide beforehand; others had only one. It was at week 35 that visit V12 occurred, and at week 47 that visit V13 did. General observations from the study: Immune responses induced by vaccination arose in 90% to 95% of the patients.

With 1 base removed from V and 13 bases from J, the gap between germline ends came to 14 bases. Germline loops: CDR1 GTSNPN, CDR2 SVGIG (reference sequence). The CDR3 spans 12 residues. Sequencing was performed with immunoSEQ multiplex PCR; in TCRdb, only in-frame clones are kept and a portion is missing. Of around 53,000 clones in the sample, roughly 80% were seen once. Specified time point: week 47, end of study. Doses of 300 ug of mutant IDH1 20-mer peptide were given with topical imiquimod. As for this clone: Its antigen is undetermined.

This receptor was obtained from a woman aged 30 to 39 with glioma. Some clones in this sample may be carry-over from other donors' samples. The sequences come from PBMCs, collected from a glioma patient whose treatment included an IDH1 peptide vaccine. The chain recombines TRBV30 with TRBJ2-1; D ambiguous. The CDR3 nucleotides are TGTGCCTGGAGTGCCATTTCGGCGACACAGTTCTTC. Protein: CAWSAISATQFF. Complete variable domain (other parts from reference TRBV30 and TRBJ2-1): SQTIHQWPATLVQPVGSPLSLECTVEGTSNPNLYWYRQAAGRGLQLLFYSVGIGQISSEVPQNLSASRPQDRQFILSSKKLLLSDSGFYLCAWSAISATQFFGPGTRLTVL.